Shown below are 22 T cell receptor beta chains from a single sample sequenced in a study of cytomegalovirus exposure and HLA in healthy donors. A multiplex PCR was run with 60 Vbeta primers and 13 Jbeta primers. Clones were sequenced by immunoSEQ multiplex PCR, and TCRdb holds only the in-frame ones, with some missing. The data show some 270,000 clones, about four fifths seen once. Material: PBMCs. These receptors all stem from a girl aged 2-10 years in good health and CMV-seronegative.

This clone showed up just a few times. The V and J genes are TRBV10-3 and TRBJ1-1; TRBD1 matches 7 bases. J gave up 4 bases and V 6 bases, and 5 bases lay outside the gene matches. Germline V gene lookup returns CDR1 ENHRY and CDR2 SYGVKD. This CDR3 has 13 amino acids. The chain's CDR3 is CAIRTGFGTEAFF. The CDR3 bases are TGTGCCATCAGGACAGGGTTTGGCACTGAAGCTTTCTTT.

The chain recombines TRBV27 with TRBJ2-2, with 11 positions matching TRBD1. In germline, CDR1 is MNHEY, CDR2 SMNVEV (reference sequence). V dropped 0 bases and J dropped 5; count of bases not matched to a gene: 8. The CDR3 has 18 amino acids. The chain's CDR3 is CASSLSSGTGGLTGELFF. DNA for the CDR3: TGTGCCAGCAGTTTATCTAGCGGGACAGGGGGATTGACCGGGGAGCTGTTTTTT.

V usage is TRBV27 and J usage is TRBJ1-1, with 8 bases that match TRBD1. Germline V gives CDR1 MNHEY, CDR2 SMNVEV (reference sequence). The CDR3 spans 13 residues. J gave up 12 bases and V 0 bases, and 6 bases lay outside the gene matches. The CDR3, as DNA: TGTGCCAGCAGTTTATCGGGACAGGTGATGACTTTCTTT. Amino acid sequence: CASSLSGQVMTFF.

This clone was recorded a few times. J is TRBJ2-5 and V is TRBV6-5; TRBD2 matches at 10 bases. V dropped 8 bases and J dropped 4; count of bases not matched to a gene: 10. The germline V gene encodes CDR1 MNHEY and CDR2 SVGAGI. This CDR3 spans 15 amino acids. The CDR3 here is CASCLAGEPRETQYF. The CDR3 DNA reads TGTGCCAGCTGCCTAGCGGGGGAGCCTCGAGAGACCCAGTACTTC.

The chain uses TRBV13 and TRBJ2-6; 9 positions agree with TRBD1. The germline V gene encodes CDR1 PRHDT and CDR2 FYEKMQ (reference sequence). The CDR3 spans 20 residues. V was pared by 5 bases and J by 0 bases, with 14 bases of the junction left unmatched. The CDR3 loop reads CASSPRDRERLVSGANVLTF. The DNA of the CDR3 is TGTGCCAGCAGCCCCCGGGACAGGGAAAGGCTAGTCTCTGGGGCCAACGTCCTGACTTTC.

This rearrangement joins TRBV4-2 to TRBJ2-2; unclear D gene. CDR1 and CDR2 from the germline V gene are LGHNA and YNFKEQ. V lost 0 bases and J 6 bases, leaving 11 bases between the germline ends. The CDR3 runs to 15 residues. CDR3 DNA sequence: TGTGCCAGCAGCCAAGATCAGGCGAGACCCGGGGAGCTGTTTTTT. Amino acid sequence: CASSQDQARPGELFF.

The J gene is TRBJ1-5, the V gene TRBV6-5; 7 bases agree with TRBD1. V lost 6 bases and J lost 5; bases outside the gene matches: 4. The CDR3 totals 13 residues. The germline V gene has CDR1 MNHEY and CDR2 SVGAGI. The CDR3: CASRWDRDQPQHF. The CDR3 coding sequence is TGTGCCAGCAGATGGGACAGAGATCAGCCCCAGCATTTT.

The rearrangement uses TRBV7-9 and TRBJ1-1; D is undetermined. This CDR3 is built from 14 residues. Per the germline V gene, CDR1 is SEHNR and CDR2 is FQNEAQ (reference sequence). V was pared by 5 bases and J by 0 bases, with 10 bases between. CDR3 nucleotide sequence: TGTGCCAGCAGCGCGTACGGGTTGAACACTGAAGCTTTCTTT. Translating it yields CASSAYGLNTEAFF.

V gene TRBV27 combines with J gene TRBJ2-7; 12 nucleotides align to TRBD2. V dropped 5 bases and J dropped 7; count of bases not matched to a gene: 12. This CDR3 spans 16 amino acids. In germline, CDR1 is MNHEY, CDR2 SMNVEV (reference sequence). DNA of the CDR3: TGTGCCAGCAGTACAATACTAGCGGGAGGCCGCGCGGAGCAGTACTTC. Its translation: CASSTILAGGRAEQYF.

The gene calls are TRBV2 and TRBJ1-5; 7 bases map to TRBD1. This CDR3 has 18 amino acids. From germline, CDR1 is SNHLY and CDR2 FYNNEI. Losses at the gene ends were 6 bases for V and 0 bases for J; bases not matched to a gene: 14. The CDR3 sequence is CASSVDRVGVYSNQPQHF. The CDR3 DNA follows: TGTGCCAGCAGCGTCGACAGGGTCGGGGTATATAGCAATCAGCCCCAGCATTTT.

V is TRBV18 and J is TRBJ2-1; 13 bases fit TRBD2. Germline V gives CDR1 KGHSH, CDR2 LQKENI. After removal of 2 bases from V and 10 bases from J, the junction contained 5 bases not matched to a gene. This CDR3 comprises 15 residues. CDR3 protein: CASSPYTSGGAEQFF. CDR3 bases: TGTGCCAGCTCACCATATACTAGCGGGGGGGCCGAGCAGTTCTTC.

The chain recombines TRBV28 with TRBJ2-2, with D unresolved. Germline-derived CDR1 and CDR2 are MDHEN and SYDVKM. This CDR3 is 14 amino acids long. The V gene lost 4 bases and the J gene lost 2 bases, with 8 bases spanning the gap. CDR3 residues: CASSSGVNTGELFF. The CDR3 DNA sequence: TGTGCCAGCAGTTCTGGAGTAAACACCGGGGAGCTGTTTTTT.

V gene TRBV7-6 combines with J gene TRBJ2-1; 7 bases map to TRBD2. The CDR3 is 18 amino acids. Germline CDR1 and CDR2: SGHVS and FNYEAQ. V lost 1 base and J lost 2; bases outside the gene matches: 11. DNA of the CDR3: TGTGCCAGCAGCTTAGGGAGACTAGCCAAGAATCCCTACAATGAGCAGTTCTTC. Its translation is CASSLGRLAKNPYNEQFF.

This clone appeared once. The chain uses TRBV27 and TRBJ2-3, with 12 bases lining up with TRBD2. Germline V gene sequence: CDR1 MNHEY, CDR2 SMNVEV (reference sequence). CDR3 length: 15 amino acids. The ends lost 5 bases at V and 7 bases at J; junction bases unmatched: 7. CDR3 loop: CASSPSGGGGYTQYF. The CDR3 bases are TGTGCCAGCAGTCCTAGCGGGGGGGGCGGGTATACGCAGTATTTT.

J is TRBJ2-7 and V is TRBV11-2, with 7 positions matching TRBD1. V shed 1 base and J 2 bases; nucleotides not matched to a gene: 2. The CDR3 extends over 14 amino acids. Germline loops: CDR1 SGHAT, CDR2 FQNNGV. The CDR3 DNA follows: TGTGCCAGCAGCTTAGGACAGGGAACCTACGAGCAGTACTTC. The encoded protein is CASSLGQGTYEQYF.

V and J are TRBV18 and TRBJ2-7; the match to TRBD1 covers 7 bases. The germline V gene has CDR1 KGHSH and CDR2 LQKENI. V was clipped by 2 bases and J by 2 bases; unmatched bases: 9. The CDR3 contains 16 residues. The CDR3 DNA reads as TGTGCCAGCTCACCAAGAACCGGGACAGAGACCTACGAGCAGTACTTC. Encoded protein: CASSPRTGTETYEQYF. The full variable domain, its missing parts supplied by reference TRBV18 and TRBJ2-7, is NAGVMQNPRHLVRRRGQEARLRCSPMKGHSHVYWYRQLPEEGLKFMVYLQKENIIDESGMPKERFSAEFPKEGPSILRIQQVVRGDSAAYFCASSPRTGTETYEQYFGPGTRLTVT.

The chain employs TRBV19 and TRBJ2-7; TRBD1 might be the D (5 bases). V gave up 5 bases and J gave up 0 bases, with 8 bases separating them. The CDR3 contains 13 residues. Germline CDR1 LNHDA, CDR2 SQIVND (reference sequence). Written as DNA, the CDR3 is TGTGCCAGTAGTTACGACAGCTCCTACGAGCAGTACTTC. As protein: CASSYDSSYEQYF.

This clone was seen more than once but under ten times. This chain uses TRBV4-2 with TRBJ1-1; TRBD1 agrees at 10 bases. The CDR3 covers 16 residues. The V gene end was trimmed by 4 bases and the J gene end by 4 bases; junction bases not matched to a gene: 9. CDR1 LGHNA and CDR2 YNFKEQ come from the germline V gene. The chain's CDR3 is CASSRLGTGASTEAFF. The CDR3 coding sequence is TGTGCCAGCAGCCGGCTAGGGACAGGGGCAAGCACTGAAGCTTTCTTT.

The chain has TRBV28 and TRBJ1-2; D gene unclear. Trimming shortened V by 3 bases and J by 0 bases, and 8 bases separated the two germline ends. Germline V CDR1 and CDR2: MDHEN, SYDVKM. The CDR3 loop spans 14 amino acids. The CDR3 nucleotides read TGTGCCAGCAGTTTGTTGACACCTAACTATGGCTACACCTTC. Residues: CASSLLTPNYGYTF.

This clone was found once. The chain carries TRBV7-3 and TRBJ2-1, with D tentatively TRBD1 (6 bases). CDR1 and CDR2 from the germline V gene are SGHTA and FQGTGA. The CDR3 consists of 13 residues. V shed 3 bases and J shed 8 bases, with 11 bases lying between them. The CDR3 DNA follows: TGTGCCAGCAGCTTGGGGGCCGGCTATGAGCAGTTCTTC. Translation gives CASSLGAGYEQFF.

In regard to this clone: Relative to the germline gene, one junction end is altered; a read error may explain this. The chain combines TRBV7-9 with TRBJ2-7; no reliable D call. Germline V gene sequence: CDR1 SEHNR, CDR2 FQNEAQ (reference sequence). The CDR3 runs 11 residues. CDR3 bases: TGTTCCAGCAGCCCCTACTACGAGCAGTACTTC. This encodes CSSSPYYEQYF. Complete variable domain (other parts from reference TRBV7-9 and TRBJ2-7): DTGVSQNPRHKITKRGQNVTFRCDPISEHNRLYWYRQTLGQGPEFLTYFQNEAQLEKSRLLSDRFSAERPKGSFSTLEIQRTEQGDSAMYLCSSSPYYEQYFGPGTRLTVT.

The rearrangement uses TRBV11-2 and TRBJ2-7, with 9 nucleotides matching TRBD1. The CDR3 loop spans 14 amino acids. V lost 1 base to trimming and J lost 3 bases; unmatched junction nucleotides: 1. Germline CDR1 SGHAT, CDR2 FQNNGV. CDR3 residues: CASSLGTGVYEQYF. CDR3 DNA sequence: TGTGCCAGCAGCTTAGGGACAGGGGTCTACGAGCAGTACTTC.